Below, 25 T cell receptor beta chains from the same sample are listed, as sequenced in a study of graft-versus-host responses after intestinal transplantation. No cognate antigen is known for these TCRs. Repertoires were generated with immunoSEQ multiplex PCR, while TCRdb's copy carries only in-frame clones and drops some. The sample lists over 45,000 clones, more than 70% occurring once. The source was unstimulated CD4+ T cells sorted from spleen or lymph node cells, collected before transplant. The source of these receptors is a human donor who was the organ donor for an intestinal transplant.

The chain is built from TRBV28 and TRBJ1-1; 7 bases are a match to TRBD1. The germline V gene has CDR1 MDHEN and CDR2 SYDVKM. Losses at the gene ends were 6 bases for V and 4 bases for J; bases not matched to a gene: 14. The CDR3 covers 16 residues. The CDR3 protein is CASSSPGQRKFTEAFF. Here the CDR3 DNA reads TGTGCCAGCAGCTCCCCGGGACAGCGGAAGTTCACTGAAGCTTTCTTT.

The genes are TRBV19 and TRBJ2-7, with 7 bases aligning to TRBD1. CDR1 is LNHDA, CDR2 SQIVND, per germline (reference sequence). This CDR3 is 16 amino acids long. V lost 4 bases to trimming and J lost 7 bases; unmatched junction nucleotides: 16. This CDR3 is CASSTKPGQINLEQYF. Here the CDR3 DNA reads TGTGCCAGTAGTACAAAACCGGGACAGATAAATTTGGAGCAGTACTTC.

DNA for the CDR3: TGTGCCAGCAGTTTAAGGAGGGACGTGGACACTGAAGCTTTCTTT. Translating gives CASSLRRDVDTEAFF. The V and J genes are TRBV28 and TRBJ1-1; D might be TRBD1 (5 bases). Germline values: CDR1 MDHEN, CDR2 SYDVKM. The CDR3 is 15 residues long. V shed 2 bases and J shed 3 bases, with 13 bases lying between them.

This clone was seen more than once but under ten times. The V and J genes are TRBV11-3 and TRBJ1-1; TRBD1 might be the D (5 bases). The CDR3 has 13 residues. Germline loops: CDR1 SGHNT, CDR2 YENEEA. The germline V and J ends were trimmed by 0 bases and 4 bases, with 6 bases remaining between them. The CDR3 sequence is CASSLEGGTEAFF. The CDR3 nucleotides are TGTGCCAGCAGCTTAGAGGGGGGCACTGAAGCTTTCTTT.

This rearrangement joins TRBV15 to TRBJ2-3, with 9 nucleotides matching TRBD2. This CDR3 spans 16 amino acids. The germline gives CDR1 LNHNV, CDR2 YYDKDF (reference sequence). The ends lost 10 bases at V and 2 bases at J; junction bases unmatched: 13. CDR3 nucleotides: TGTGCCATTGGGGGGTTACTAGCGGGTTTCACAGATACGCAGTATTTT. Its translation is CAIGGLLAGFTDTQYF. Based on the CDR3 plus reference TRBV15 and TRBJ2-3, the full variable domain is DAMVIQNPRYQVTQFGKPVTLSCSQTLNHNVMYWYQQKSSQAPKLLFHYYDKDFNNEADTPDNFQSRRPNTSFCFLDIRSPGLGDTAMYLCAIGGLLAGFTDTQYFGPGTRLTVL.

The chain has TRBV28 and TRBJ1-2; weak D call: TRBD1 (6 bases). The V and J ends lost 8 bases and 1 base respectively, with 14 bases between them. This CDR3 is built from 14 residues. CDR1 is MDHEN and CDR2 is SYDVKM in the germline V gene. Here the CDR3 reads CASGAGALNYGYTF. The CDR3 bases are TGTGCCAGCGGAGCAGGGGCGCTTAACTATGGCTACACCTTC.

V and J are TRBV28 and TRBJ1-5, with no clear D. Germline V lookup: CDR1 MDHEN, CDR2 SYDVKM. The CDR3 is 16 residues long. The ends were cut back, 2 bases at V and 0 bases at J, with 11 bases in the middle. The CDR3 sequence is CASSLMSIISNQPQHF. The CDR3 bases are TGTGCCAGCAGTTTAATGTCAATCATTAGCAATCAGCCCCAGCATTTT.

The rearrangement uses TRBV2 and TRBJ1-6, with a possible D match to TRBD1 (5 bases). The V gene lost 2 bases and the J gene lost 6 bases, with 8 bases spanning the gap. Germline V gene data show CDR1 as SNHLY and CDR2 as FYNNEI. CDR3 length: 14 amino acids. The CDR3, as DNA: TGTGCCAGCAGTGAACCAGGGTTTAATTCACCCCTCCACTTT. It codes for CASSEPGFNSPLHF.

This clone appeared once. J is TRBJ2-7 and V is TRBV5-4; 8 positions match TRBD1. Germline values: CDR1 SGHNT, CDR2 YYREEE (reference sequence). V gave up 1 base and J gave up 5 bases; unmatched junction bases: 8. CDR3 size: 15 residues. The CDR3 loop reads CASSLYATGVNEQYF. The CDR3 bases are TGTGCCAGCAGCTTGTACGCGACAGGGGTCAACGAGCAGTACTTC.

This clone was observed once. This rearrangement joins TRBV21-1 to TRBJ2-3; TRBD2 was called by the table and not checked on the DNA. TRBV21-1 is reported as a pseudogene. This CDR3 has 18 residues. DNA of the CDR3: TGTGCCAGCAGCAAAGCATGGAGCGGGAGGACTAGCACAGATACGCAGTATTTT. Protein product: CASSKAWSGRTSTDTQYF.

The chain employs TRBV5-4 and TRBJ2-3, with 7 bases that match TRBD1. Germline values: CDR1 SGHNT, CDR2 YYREEE (reference sequence). With V trimmed by 4 bases and J by 4 bases, 12 bases remained unmatched. This CDR3 is 16 amino acids long. The CDR3 DNA reads as TGTGCCAGCAGCGATGGACAGGCTGGATATCCAGATACGCAGTATTTT. Translation gives CASSDGQAGYPDTQYF.

The genes are TRBV4-2 and TRBJ2-1; 9 bases map to TRBD2. Germline lookup yields CDR1 LGHNA and CDR2 YNFKEQ. V was clipped by 2 bases and J by 7 bases; unmatched bases: 9. CDR3 length: 16 residues. The CDR3 DNA follows: TGTGCCAGCAGCCAACCCGGGACTAGCACCCAGAATGAGCAGTTCTTC. Encoded protein: CASSQPGTSTQNEQFF.

In DNA form, the CDR3 reads TGTGCCAGCAGTTTAACAGGGAACTATGGCTACACCTTC. Translated, it gives CASSLTGNYGYTF. The rearrangement uses TRBV28 and TRBJ1-2, with D tentatively TRBD1 (6 bases). V was cut by 2 bases and J by 2 bases, with 6 bases left in between. The CDR3 consists of 13 residues. The germline V gene has CDR1 MDHEN and CDR2 SYDVKM.

The gene calls are TRBV18 and TRBJ2-5; TRBD2 aligns across 10 bases. Germline CDR1 KGHSH, CDR2 LQKENI. This CDR3 has 16 residues. Trimming at V came to 6 bases and at J to 4 bases, leaving 11 bases not matched to a gene. DNA for the CDR3: TGTGCCAGCTCCCCAAGCGGGAGGGCCCTCGGAGAGACCCAGTACTTC. Translation gives CASSPSGRALGETQYF.

This clone has just one count. V usage is TRBV27 and J usage is TRBJ1-5; tentative D call: TRBD1 (5 bases). Trimming shortened V by 3 bases and J by 5 bases, and 8 bases separated the two germline ends. Germline V CDR1 and CDR2: MNHEY, SMNVEV (reference sequence). The CDR3 loop spans 13 amino acids. CDR3: CASSLGGDQPQHF. CDR3 nucleotide sequence: TGTGCCAGCAGTTTGGGGGGAGATCAGCCCCAGCATTTT.

This sequence joins TRBV28 and TRBJ2-7; D gene unclear. CDR3 length: 14 amino acids. V was trimmed by 2 bases and J by 2 bases, leaving 10 bases between them. Germline V gene data show CDR1 as MDHEN and CDR2 as SYDVKM. CDR3: CASSLGDKTYEQYF. CDR3 bases: TGTGCCAGCAGTTTAGGTGACAAGACCTACGAGCAGTACTTC.

V and J are TRBV28 and TRBJ1-4; TRBD1 agrees at 7 bases. Germline CDR1 and CDR2: MDHEN and SYDVKM. The CDR3 runs to 14 residues. V lost 5 bases and J lost 8; bases outside the gene matches: 8. CDR3 residues: CASSHDRVREKLFF. The CDR3 nucleotides are TGTGCCAGCAGTCACGACAGGGTGAGAGAAAAACTGTTTTTT.

In DNA form, the CDR3 reads TGTGCCAGCAGTTCTTTAGACAGGGGGCTCAATCAGCCCCAGCATTTT. This sequence encodes CASSSLDRGLNQPQHF. The rearrangement uses TRBV6-6 and TRBJ1-5, with 10 bases identical to TRBD1. V shed 4 bases and J 3 bases; nucleotides not matched to a gene: 6. Germline assignment: CDR1 MNHNY and CDR2 SVGAGI (reference sequence). This CDR3 spans 16 amino acids.

The V and J genes are TRBV23-1 and TRBJ1-2; D is possibly TRBD1 (5 bases). TRBV23-1 is labeled an ORF, and its function is uncertain. Trimming left V 8 bases short and J 8 bases short, with 18 bases between. The CDR3 is made up of 13 amino acids. CDR3 in amino acids: CASASRSGKGYTF. CDR3 bases: TGCGCCAGCGCTAGTCGCTCAGGGAAAGGCTACACCTTC.

The chain joins TRBV6-5 to TRBJ2-4; 8 bases align to TRBD2. Germline lookup yields CDR1 MNHEY and CDR2 SVGAGI. J gave up 0 bases and V 4 bases, and 5 bases lay outside the gene matches. This CDR3 is 16 amino acids long. DNA for the CDR3: TGTGCCAGCAGTTTAACTAGCGGACTAGCCAAAAACATTCAGTACTTC. This gives the protein CASSLTSGLAKNIQYF.

This chain links TRBV28 with TRBJ1-5; D gene unclear. The CDR3 length is 16 residues. The germline V gene encodes CDR1 MDHEN and CDR2 SYDVKM. V lost 6 bases, J lost 1 base, and 16 bases lay in between. CDR3 DNA sequence: TGTGCCAGCAGGACCACTGGGAGAAAGAGCAATCAGCCCCAGCATTTT. Encoded protein: CASRTTGRKSNQPQHF.

The CDR3 DNA sequence: TGTGCCAGCAGCGAAAGGGGAGGGTCTGCAGCCAACACTGAAGCTTTCTTT. It yields the protein CASSERGGSAANTEAFF. The chain uses TRBV7-8 and TRBJ1-1; a weak D match, TRBD1 (5 bases). Looked up from germline, CDR1 is SGHVS and CDR2 is FQNEAQ. Trimming took off 5 bases at V and 2 bases at J, with 21 bases between the two ends. The CDR3 sequence is 17 residues long.

The V and J genes are TRBV29-1 and TRBJ1-1; D not resolved. Germline CDR1 and CDR2: SQVTM and ANQGSEA. The V and J ends lost 4 bases and 1 base respectively, with 7 bases between them. The CDR3 sequence is 12 residues long. CDR3 loop: CSVGHTNTEAFF. CDR3 bases: TGCAGCGTTGGACATACGAACACTGAAGCTTTCTTT.

Only one count was recorded for this clone. The rearrangement uses TRBV28 and TRBJ2-7; 9 nucleotides match TRBD1. CDR1 is MDHEN, CDR2 SYDVKM, per germline. The J segment lost 3 bases and the V segment lost 4 bases, leaving 4 bases of the junction unmatched. This CDR3 has 14 residues. CDR3 residues: CASSSGQGVYEQYF. The CDR3 DNA follows: TGTGCCAGCAGTTCGGGACAGGGAGTCTACGAGCAGTACTTC.

The V call is TRBV7-9, the J call TRBJ1-5, with D tentatively TRBD1 (5 bases). The V end lost 2 bases, the J end lost 0 bases, and 5 bases lay between the germline ends. This CDR3 has 14 residues. Germline V gene lookup returns CDR1 SEHNR and CDR2 FQNEAQ (reference sequence). The CDR3: CASSLQGSNQPQHF. The CDR3 nucleotides read TGTGCCAGCAGCTTACAGGGTAGCAATCAGCCCCAGCATTTT.